These 11 T cell receptor beta chains came from one sample sequenced in a study of a mutant IDH1 vaccine in newly diagnosed glioma. No antigen is known for these receptors. Time point denoted: week 11, during vaccination. Vaccination used 300 ug of mutant IDH1 20-mer peptide per dose, with topical imiquimod. Generated by immunoSEQ multiplex PCR, the TCRdb table keeps only in-frame clones and is missing some. The sample carries around 100,000 clones, approximately 87% recorded once. This sample comprised PBMCs, obtained from a glioma patient whose treatment included an IDH1 peptide vaccine. All receptors come from a woman aged 45-65 years with glioma.

This rearrangement joins TRBV7-8 to TRBJ2-7; 10 bases align to TRBD2. Per the germline V gene, CDR1 is SGHVS and CDR2 is FQNEAQ. V gave up 1 base and J gave up 3 bases; unmatched junction bases: 6. The CDR3 spans 16 residues. The CDR3 reads CASSLGLAGAVYEQYF. Written as DNA, the CDR3 is TGTGCCAGCAGCTTAGGGCTAGCGGGAGCTGTCTACGAGCAGTACTTC.

V is TRBV6-1 and J is TRBJ2-5; 7 bases agree with TRBD2. Germline trimming cut 0 bases from V and 5 bases from J; bases unmatched to any gene: 9. From germline, CDR1 is MNHNS and CDR2 SASEGT. The CDR3 consists of 16 residues. The chain's CDR3 is CASSEAWAGVGETQYF. Written as DNA, the CDR3 is TGTGCCAGCAGTGAAGCCTGGGCGGGAGTTGGCGAGACCCAGTACTTC.

This sequence joins TRBV5-4 and TRBJ1-5; the match to TRBD1 covers 7 bases. V lost 4 bases, J lost 1 base, and 5 bases stayed unmatched. The CDR3 is 15 residues long. CDR1 and CDR2 (germline): SGHNT, YYREEE (reference sequence). CDR3 protein: CASSQEQGSNQPQHF. The CDR3 DNA follows: TGTGCCAGCAGCCAAGAACAGGGGAGCAATCAGCCCCAGCATTTT.

The chain employs TRBV7-2 and TRBJ2-4; 8 positions agree with TRBD2. CDR1 and CDR2 from the germline V gene are SGHTA and FQGNSA. The CDR3 runs 15 residues. The ends lost 5 bases at V and 6 bases at J; junction bases unmatched: 9. For the CDR3, the DNA is TGTGCCAGCAGCCCCCCCGGAAGCGGGGGAAACATTCAGTACTTC. It is translated as CASSPPGSGGNIQYF.

The chain joins TRBV27 to TRBJ2-3, with 7 bases fitting TRBD1. Germline V gives CDR1 MNHEY, CDR2 SMNVEV (reference sequence). V trimming: 5 bases; J trimming: 6 bases; junction bases outside the gene matches: 11. CDR3 length: 15 residues. The CDR3 DNA reads as TGTGCCAGCAGTATACGAGACAGGGTGGGCGATACGCAGTATTTT. Its translation is CASSIRDRVGDTQYF.

This chain uses TRBV4-2 with TRBJ2-1; 11 nucleotides match TRBD2. The CDR3 extends over 19 amino acids. Trimming removed 4 bases from V and 2 bases from J; junction bases left unmatched: 13. Germline-derived CDR1 and CDR2 are LGHNA and YNFKEQ. The CDR3 coding sequence is TGTGCCAGCAGCCCCGACGGGACGGTAGCGGGAGGGCCCTACAATGAGCAGTTCTTC. It codes for CASSPDGTVAGGPYNEQFF.

This clone has more than one count but fewer than ten. V gene TRBV11-2 combines with J gene TRBJ2-2; TRBD2 agrees at 9 bases. CDR1 and CDR2 (germline): SGHAT, FQNNGV. This CDR3 has 16 residues. V gave up 1 base and J gave up 5 bases; unmatched junction bases: 5. CDR3 in amino acids: CASSLAALAGTGELFF. The CDR3 DNA reads TGTGCCAGCAGCTTAGCCGCCCTAGCGGGAACCGGGGAGCTGTTTTTT.

This clone came up a few times. The rearrangement uses TRBV15 and TRBJ2-5; TRBD2 is a possible D gene (6 bases). There are 14 residues in the CDR3. Germline V lookup: CDR1 LNHNV, CDR2 YYDKDF (reference sequence). The ends were cut back, 4 bases at V and 1 base at J, with 10 bases in the middle. This chain's CDR3 is CATSILASQETQYF. CDR3 DNA sequence: TGTGCCACCAGCATACTAGCAAGCCAAGAGACCCAGTACTTC.

The J gene is TRBJ2-1, the V gene TRBV6-1; a possible D gene is TRBD1 (6 bases). V was pared by 7 bases and J by 6 bases, with 16 bases between. The CDR3 runs 14 residues. Germline-derived CDR1 and CDR2 are MNHNS and SASEGT. In DNA, the CDR3 is TGTGCCAGCACCGAAGGAGGACAGTTCAATGAGCAGTTCTTC. Protein product: CASTEGGQFNEQFF.

The rearrangement uses TRBV29-1 and TRBJ2-1; 8 nucleotides agree with TRBD2. There are 13 residues in the CDR3. The germline gives CDR1 SQVTM, CDR2 ANQGSEA. The J segment lost 1 base and the V segment lost 6 bases, leaving 2 bases of the junction unmatched. CDR3 protein: CSVQRESYNEQFF. CDR3 bases: TGCAGCGTCCAGCGGGAGTCCTACAATGAGCAGTTCTTC.

In this sample, this clone turned up a few times. The chain is built from TRBV7-9 and TRBJ1-4; D gene ambiguous. V lost 5 bases, J lost 7 bases, and 11 bases lay in between. The germline CDR1 and CDR2 sequences are SEHNR and FQNEAQ (reference sequence). CDR3 length equals 13 residues. The CDR3 is CASSQQRTEKLFF. The DNA for the CDR3 is TGTGCCAGCAGCCAACAGAGGACTGAAAAACTGTTTTTT.